These T cell receptor beta chains were read from a single sample in a study of regulatory T cells in long-lasting Graves disease. TCRdb re-analysed the multiplex PCR reads in MiXCR, keeping a single row per CDR3 protein. Of approximately 360,000 distinct CDR3 sequences listed, 12% are singletons. These data were likewise used in another study, on T cells in Graves' hyperthyroidism and ophthalmopathy.

Here the sequenced sample was peripheral blood mononuclear cells (PBMCs), taken at new diagnosis, from a patient treated with antithyroid drugs. The receptor set was obtained from a woman aged 18 to 35 with Graves disease. Each CDR3 is given with its conserved first and last residue. Fields, in order: J gene, V gene, CDR3 protein.

TRBJ1-2 TRBV6-1 CASRGRDYGYTF
TRBJ2-1 TRBV12-3/TRBV12-4 CASSSPIHNEQFF
TRBJ2-7 TRBV18 CASSPGRDYEQYF
TRBJ2-1 TRBV14 CASSQSSIGSSYNEQFF
TRBJ2-1 TRBV12-5 CASGSDRLTSNEQFF
TRBJ2-5 TRBV5-1 CASSSWTSGRTETQYF
TRBJ2-3 TRBV27 CASSLSSWGTDTQYF
TRBJ1-5 TRBV12-3/TRBV12-4 CASRDRGNQPQHF
TRBJ1-1 TRBV12-3/TRBV12-4 CASSAQVIMNTEAFF
TRBJ2-1 TRBV27 CATRPGTSSYNEQFF
TRBJ1-1 TRBV15 CATSRGPGDTEAFF
TRBJ1-1 TRBV7-6 CASSSGVGGSNTEAFF
TRBJ1-5 TRBV3-1 CASSQTGQSNQPQHF
TRBJ1-1 TRBV28 CASSSPGQGISNTEAFF
TRBJ1-2 TRBV12-3/TRBV12-4 CASSLDPGYNGYTF
TRBJ1-1 TRBV11-3 CASSLGVGTGGNTEAFF